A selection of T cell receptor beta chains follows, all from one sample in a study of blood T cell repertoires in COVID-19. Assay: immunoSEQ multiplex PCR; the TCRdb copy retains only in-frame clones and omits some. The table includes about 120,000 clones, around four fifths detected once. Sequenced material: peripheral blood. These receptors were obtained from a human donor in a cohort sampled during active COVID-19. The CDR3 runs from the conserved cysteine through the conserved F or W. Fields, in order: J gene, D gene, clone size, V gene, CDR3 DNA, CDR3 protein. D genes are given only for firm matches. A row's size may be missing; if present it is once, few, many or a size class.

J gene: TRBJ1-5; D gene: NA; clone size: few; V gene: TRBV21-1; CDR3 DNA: TGTGCCAGCAGCGGTCGACTGGTTCTGAGGTATCAGCCCCAGCATTTT; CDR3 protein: CASSGRLVLRYQPQHF
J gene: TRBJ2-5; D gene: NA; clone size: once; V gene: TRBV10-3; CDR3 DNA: TGTGCCATCAGTGAGTCGAGGCCAACAGAGACCCAGTACTTC; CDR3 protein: CAISESRPTETQYF
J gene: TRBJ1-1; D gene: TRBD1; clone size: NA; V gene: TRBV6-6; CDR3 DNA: TGTGCCAGCATCTCAGGGGGACAGGGGGCGGAAGCTTTCTTT; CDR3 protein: CASISGGQGAEAFF
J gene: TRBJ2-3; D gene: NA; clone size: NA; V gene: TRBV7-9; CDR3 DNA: TGTGCCAGCAGCTTCGTTCTCACAGATACGCAGTATTTT; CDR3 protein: CASSFVLTDTQYF
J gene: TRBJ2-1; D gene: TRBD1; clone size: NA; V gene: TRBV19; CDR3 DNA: TGTGCCAGTAGTAACCCAGGACAGGGGAAGGGGGATGAGCAGTTCTTC; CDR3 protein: CASSNPGQGKGDEQFF
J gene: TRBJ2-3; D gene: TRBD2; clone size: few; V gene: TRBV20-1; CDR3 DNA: TGCAGTGCTAGTTCGCGGGGGGGCACAGATACGCAGTATTTT; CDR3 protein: CSASSRGGTDTQYF
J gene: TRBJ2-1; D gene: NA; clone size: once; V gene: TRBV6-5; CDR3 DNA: TGTGCCAGCAGTTATAGCGATGAGCAGTTCTTC; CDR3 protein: CASSYSDEQFF
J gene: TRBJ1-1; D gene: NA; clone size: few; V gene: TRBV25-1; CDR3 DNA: TGTGCCAGCAGTGATTGGGGGGTGAACACTGAAGCTTTCTTT; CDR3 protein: CASSDWGVNTEAFF
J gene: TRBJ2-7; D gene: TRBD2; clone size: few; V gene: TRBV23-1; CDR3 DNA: TGCGCCAGCAGTCAATATAGCGGGGTATACGAGCAGTACTTC; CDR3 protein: CASSQYSGVYEQYF
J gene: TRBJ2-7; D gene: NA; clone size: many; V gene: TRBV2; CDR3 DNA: TGTGCCAGCAGTCCCCGTTTAGAGCAGTACTTC; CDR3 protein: CASSPRLEQYF
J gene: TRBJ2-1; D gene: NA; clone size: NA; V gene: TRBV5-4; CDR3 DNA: TGTGCCAGCAGCTTCCTAGCCCCGGAGCATGAGCAGTTCTTC; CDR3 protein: CASSFLAPEHEQFF
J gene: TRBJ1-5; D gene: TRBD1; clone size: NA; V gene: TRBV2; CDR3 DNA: TGTGCCAGCAGTGATAGGACAGGGAACAATCAGCCCCAGCATTTT; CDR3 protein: CASSDRTGNNQPQHF
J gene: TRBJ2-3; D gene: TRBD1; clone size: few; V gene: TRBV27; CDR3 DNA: TGTGCCAGCCGAAGCCTAGGACAGGGGTCGGATACGCAGTATTTT; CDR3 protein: CASRSLGQGSDTQYF
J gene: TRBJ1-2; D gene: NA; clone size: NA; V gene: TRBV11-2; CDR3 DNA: TGTGCCAGCAGCTCTATCAGGGATGGCTACACCTTC; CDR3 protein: CASSSIRDGYTF
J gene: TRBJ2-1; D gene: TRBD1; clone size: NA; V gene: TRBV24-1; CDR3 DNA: TGTGCCACCAGTGATTGGGCAGGGGGAAATGAGCAGTTCTTC; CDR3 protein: CATSDWAGGNEQFF
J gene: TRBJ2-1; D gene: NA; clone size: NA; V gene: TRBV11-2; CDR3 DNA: TGTGCCAGCAGCTTAGATCCCAGACTGGAGCAGTTCTTC; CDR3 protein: CASSLDPRLEQFF
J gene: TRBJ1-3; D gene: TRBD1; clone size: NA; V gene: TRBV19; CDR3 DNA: TGTGCCAGTGCACCGGGACAGGGGATTGGAAACACCATATATTTT; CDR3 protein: CASAPGQGIGNTIYF
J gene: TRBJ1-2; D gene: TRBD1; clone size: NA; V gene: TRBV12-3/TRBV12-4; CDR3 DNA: TGTGCCAGCTCCCTTCGCCAGGGGGTTGGCTACACCTTC; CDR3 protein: CASSLRQGVGYTF
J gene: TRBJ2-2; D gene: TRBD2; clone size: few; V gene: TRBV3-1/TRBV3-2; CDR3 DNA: TGTGCCAGCAGCCGGGGACTAGCGTTCGCCGGGGAGCTGTTTTTT; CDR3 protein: CASSRGLAFAGELFF
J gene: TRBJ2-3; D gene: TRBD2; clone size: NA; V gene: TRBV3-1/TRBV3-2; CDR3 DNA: TGTGCCAGCAGCATCACTGGATTGGGGGGGGATACGCAGTATTTT; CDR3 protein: CASSITGLGGDTQYF
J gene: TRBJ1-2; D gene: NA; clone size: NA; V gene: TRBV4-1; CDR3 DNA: TGCGCCAGCAGCCAAGATACGGGACACTTAAACTATGGCTACACCTTC; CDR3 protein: CASSQDTGHLNYGYTF
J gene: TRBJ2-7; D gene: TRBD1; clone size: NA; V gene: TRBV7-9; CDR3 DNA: TGTGCCAGCAGCCCGCCGGACAGGGTTGAGTACGAGCAGTACTTC; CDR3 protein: CASSPPDRVEYEQYF
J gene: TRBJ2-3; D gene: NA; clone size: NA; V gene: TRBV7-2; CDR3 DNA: TGTGCCAGCAGCCCCCGGGGGTTTAGCACAGATACGCAGTATTTT; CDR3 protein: CASSPRGFSTDTQYF
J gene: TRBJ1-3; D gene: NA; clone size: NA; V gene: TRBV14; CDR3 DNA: TGTGCCAGCAGAGGGGTGACAACTGGAAACACCATATATTTT; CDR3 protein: CASRGVTTGNTIYF
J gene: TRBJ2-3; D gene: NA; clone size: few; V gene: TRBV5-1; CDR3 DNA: TGCGCCAGCAGCCAGGGGCCCACAGATACGCAGTATTTT; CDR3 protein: CASSQGPTDTQYF
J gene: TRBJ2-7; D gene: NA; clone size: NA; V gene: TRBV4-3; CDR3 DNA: TGCGCCAGCAGCCAAGATCGAGTAGCGAGCTACGAGCAGTACTTC; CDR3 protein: CASSQDRVASYEQYF
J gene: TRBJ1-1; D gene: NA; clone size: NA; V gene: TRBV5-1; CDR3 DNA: TGCGCCAGCAGCTTGGCCACCGGGGGGAACACTGAAGCTTTCTTT; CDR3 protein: CASSLATGGNTEAFF
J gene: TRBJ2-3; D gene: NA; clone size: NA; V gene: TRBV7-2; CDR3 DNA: TGTGCCAGCAGGGCCCAGCGAAGCACAGATACGCAGTATTTT; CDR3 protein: CASRAQRSTDTQYF
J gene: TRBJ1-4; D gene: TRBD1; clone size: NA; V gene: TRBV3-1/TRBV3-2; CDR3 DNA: TGTGCCAGCAGCCGCGGACAGGGTAATGAAAAACTGTTTTTT; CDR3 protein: CASSRGQGNEKLFF
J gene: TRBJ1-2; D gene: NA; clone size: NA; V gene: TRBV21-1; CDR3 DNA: TGTGCCAGCAGCAACCGGGGGGCGGCCTATGGCTACACCTTC; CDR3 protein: CASSNRGAAYGYTF
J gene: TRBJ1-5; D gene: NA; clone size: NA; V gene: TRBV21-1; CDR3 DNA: TGTGCCAGCAGCAAAAGGGGGAACAGGGGACTGGGTTTTGGGCCCCAGCATTTT; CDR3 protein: CASSKRGNRGLGFGPQHF
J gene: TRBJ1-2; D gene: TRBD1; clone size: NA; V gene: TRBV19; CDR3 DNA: TGTGCCAGTAGTATCGACCATGTTACAGGGGGCGGCCTTTATGGCTACACCTTC; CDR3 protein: CASSIDHVTGGGLYGYTF
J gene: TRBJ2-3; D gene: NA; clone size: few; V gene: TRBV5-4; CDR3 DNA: TGTGCCAGCAGCGGAGGGGGACAGAACACAGATACGCAGTATTTT; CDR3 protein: CASSGGGQNTDTQYF
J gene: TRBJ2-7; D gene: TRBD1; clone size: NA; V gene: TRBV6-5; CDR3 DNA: TGTGCCAGCAGTTCCCGACAGGGGGCCTACGAGCAGTACTTC; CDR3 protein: CASSSRQGAYEQYF
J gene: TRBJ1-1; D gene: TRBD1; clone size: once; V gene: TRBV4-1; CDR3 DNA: TGCGCCAGCAGCCTGAGTGGGGGACAGGGCACTGAAGCTTTCTTT; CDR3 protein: CASSLSGGQGTEAFF
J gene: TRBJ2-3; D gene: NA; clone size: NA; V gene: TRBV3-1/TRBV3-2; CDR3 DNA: TGTGCCAGCAGCTACAGAGACCCCACAGATACGCAGTATTTT; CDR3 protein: CASSYRDPTDTQYF